This passage covers 5 T cell receptor beta chains from one sample sequenced in a study of cytomegalovirus exposure and HLA in healthy donors. 60 Vbeta and 13 Jbeta primers were used in PCR. Some clones are missing from TCRdb's copy, which holds only in-frame ones; the method was immunoSEQ multiplex PCR. The sample holds about 94,000 clones, about four fifths seen once. The sequencing input was PBMCs. All receptors derive from a woman aged 40 to 50 in good health and CMV-seronegative.

As regards this clone: A junction boundary mismatches the germline segment, possibly from a read error. V gene TRBV30 combines with J gene TRBJ1-3; TRBD1 is a possible D gene (5 bases). The CDR3 has 14 residues. Germline V CDR1 and CDR2: GTSNPN, SVGIG (reference sequence). The CDR3 reads CAWRAGPGGNTIYF. The CDR3 bases are TGTGCTTGGAGGGCAGGGCCTGGAGGAAACACCATATATTTT.

V usage is TRBV9 and J usage is TRBJ2-1; D remains unclear. The CDR3 runs to 15 residues. Germline CDR1 reads SGDLS; CDR2 reads YYNGEE. With 4 bases removed from V and 6 bases from J, the gap between germline ends came to 17 bases. CDR3 coding DNA: TGTGCCAGCAGCCCCCGAGGCGTCCAACCCAATGAGCAGTTCTTC. Protein: CASSPRGVQPNEQFF.

The chain recombines TRBV4-2 with TRBJ2-1; 11 nucleotides align to TRBD2. Germline values: CDR1 LGHNA, CDR2 YNFKEQ. This CDR3 has 15 residues. J was trimmed by 5 bases and V by 5 bases; bases with no gene match: 5. The CDR3 DNA reads as TGTGCCAGCAGCTTACGACTAGCGGGGCACAATGAGCAGTTCTTC. Its protein is CASSLRLAGHNEQFF.

This clone was counted between two and nine times. The chain recombines TRBV7-2 with TRBJ2-3, with D maybe TRBD1 (5 bases). V was trimmed by 5 bases and J by 0 bases, leaving 9 bases between them. Germline lookup yields CDR1 SGHTA and CDR2 FQGNSA. The CDR3 contains 14 residues. Written as DNA, the CDR3 is TGTGCCAGCAGCGCCCAGGGAAGCACAGATACGCAGTATTTT. Amino acids: CASSAQGSTDTQYF.

This chain connects TRBV6-4 to TRBJ1-2; 7 bases align to TRBD1. V dropped 6 bases and J dropped 6; count of bases not matched to a gene: 10. The CDR3 has 14 residues. Germline loops: CDR1 MRHNA, CDR2 SNTAGT. The CDR3 bases are TGTGCCAGCAGGGTACCGACAGGGCGGGATGGCTACACCTTC. This translates into CASRVPTGRDGYTF.